This is a list of T cell receptor beta chains from one sample in a study of blood T cell repertoires in COVID-19. TCRdb's table, derived via immunoSEQ multiplex PCR, lists solely in-frame clones and lacks some. The sample yields 350,000 to 500,000 clones, approximately 91% seen once. What was sequenced was PBMCs or T cells enriched from blood (not recorded which). Receptors originate from a woman under 30 who had been exposed to COVID-19. CDR3s include the opening cysteine and the closing phenylalanine or tryptophan. The D gene is left open where the match is weak.

d_call: .
v_call: TRBV7-6
j_call: TRBJ2-5
cdr3_nt: TGTGCCAGCAGCAGTAGCGTCCAAGAGACCCAGTACTTC
cdr3_aa: CASSSSVQETQYF

d_call: TRBD1
v_call: TRBV5-1
j_call: TRBJ2-3
cdr3_nt: TGCGCCAGCAGCTTGGGACAGGGGGCAATGGATACGCAGTATTTT
cdr3_aa: CASSLGQGAMDTQYF

d_call: .
v_call: TRBV11-3
j_call: TRBJ2-1
cdr3_nt: TGTGCCAGCAGCTTAGGGAGCGGGTACAATGAGCAGTTCTTC
cdr3_aa: CASSLGSGYNEQFF

d_call: TRBD2
v_call: TRBV11-3
j_call: TRBJ2-1
cdr3_nt: TGTGCCAGCAGCTTGGAGCTAGCGGGGGGGCCGGGCAATGAGCAGTTCTTC
cdr3_aa: CASSLELAGGPGNEQFF

d_call: .
v_call: TRBV29-1
j_call: TRBJ2-1
cdr3_nt: TGCAGCGTTGCCCCCCGGAGCGGGCCTAGCTCCTACAATGAGCAGTTCTTC
cdr3_aa: CSVAPRSGPSSYNEQFF

d_call: .
v_call: TRBV29-1
j_call: TRBJ1-1
cdr3_nt: TGCAGCGCCGCCGGGGGGGCTGTCACTGAAGCTTTCTTT
cdr3_aa: CSAAGGAVTEAFF

d_call: .
v_call: TRBV12-3/TRBV12-4
j_call: TRBJ2-3
cdr3_nt: TGTGCCAGCACCGGCAGGTTAGATACGCAGTATTTT
cdr3_aa: CASTGRLDTQYF

d_call: .
v_call: TRBV2
j_call: TRBJ1-1
cdr3_nt: TGTGCCAGCAGTGAAGCGCTTGGGGGCGCTGAAGCTTTCTTT
cdr3_aa: CASSEALGGAEAFF

d_call: TRBD1
v_call: TRBV7-9
j_call: TRBJ1-6
cdr3_nt: TGTGCCAGCAGCTCATGGGGACAGAATAATTCACCCCTCCACTTT
cdr3_aa: CASSSWGQNNSPLHF

d_call: .
v_call: TRBV7-9
j_call: TRBJ2-5
cdr3_nt: TGTGCCAGCAGCCCTGGGCGGGTACCGGAAGAGACCCAGTACTTC
cdr3_aa: CASSPGRVPEETQYF